Listed here are 25 T cell receptor beta chains from one sample, sequenced in a study of blood T cell repertoires in COVID-19. Measured with immunoSEQ multiplex PCR; TCRdb has only the in-frame clones, and not every one. The table has 410,000 or so clones, about nine tenths seen once. The sequenced sample was peripheral blood. Source of these receptors: a middle-aged woman with COVID-19, enrolled during active disease.

This chain joins TRBV4-1 and TRBJ1-1; 10 bases are a match to TRBD1. V dropped 1 base and J dropped 3; count of bases not matched to a gene: 5. The germline V gene encodes CDR1 MGHRA and CDR2 YSYEKL. CDR3 length: 16 residues. The DNA of the CDR3 is TGCGCCAGCAGCCAAGGGTGGGGACAGGGGTACACTGAAGCTTTCTTT. It specifies CASSQGWGQGYTEAFF.

The chain has TRBV9 and TRBJ1-4; 7 positions agree with TRBD1. Trimming removed 0 bases from V and 8 bases from J; junction bases left unmatched: 7. This CDR3 region has 15 residues. CDR1 is SGDLS and CDR2 is YYNGEE in the germline V gene. CDR3 sequence reads: CASSVAEGAREKLFF. In nucleotides, the CDR3 is TGTGCCAGCAGCGTAGCGGAGGGGGCGAGGGAAAAACTGTTTTTT.

The gene calls are TRBV18 and TRBJ2-7; tentatively, D is TRBD1 (5 bases). V dropped 3 bases and J dropped 0 bases, with 21 bases sitting between them. Germline V gives CDR1 KGHSH, CDR2 LQKENI. CDR3 length: 18 residues. This CDR3 is CASSPTTTPTESSYEQYF. CDR3 sequence (DNA): TGTGCCAGCTCACCTACTACCACCCCGACAGAGAGCTCCTACGAGCAGTACTTC.

This clone was seen a few times. The chain combines TRBV19 with TRBJ2-3; D perhaps matches TRBD2 (6 bases). Trimming pared 8 bases from V and 6 bases from J, leaving 18 bases between. The CDR3 covers 14 residues. Germline-derived CDR1 and CDR2 are LNHDA and SQIVND (reference sequence). The DNA of the CDR3 is TGTGCCAGTCGAAAAGGGCGGGGATTGGATACGCAGTATTTT. It codes for CASRKGRGLDTQYF.

The gene calls are TRBV7-2 and TRBJ2-2; unclear D gene. Germline V gives CDR1 SGHTA, CDR2 FQGNSA. V lost 1 base to trimming and J lost 4 bases, with 13 bases between them. This CDR3 spans 16 amino acids. The CDR3 sequence is CASSLDSTRVTGELFF. The DNA of the CDR3 is TGTGCCAGCAGCTTAGATAGCACTCGAGTCACCGGGGAGCTGTTTTTT.

The gene calls are TRBV11-2 and TRBJ2-1; 11 bases map to TRBD2. After removal of 5 bases from V and 4 bases from J, the junction contained 4 bases not matched to a gene. Germline V CDR1 and CDR2: SGHAT, FQNNGV. The CDR3 extends over 15 amino acids. The CDR3 DNA reads as TGTGCCAGCAGCCCGGGACTAGCGGCATACAATGAGCAGTTCTTC. As protein: CASSPGLAAYNEQFF.

V usage is TRBV9 and J usage is TRBJ1-2; D uncertain. The germline V and J ends were trimmed by 0 bases and 7 bases, with 7 bases remaining between them. Germline values: CDR1 SGDLS, CDR2 YYNGEE. This CDR3 is 12 amino acids long. CDR3 protein: CASSVGQSGYTF. Written as DNA, the CDR3 is TGTGCCAGCAGCGTAGGGCAGTCTGGCTACACCTTC. Looking up the rest from reference TRBV9 and TRBJ1-2 gives the full variable domain: DSGVTQTPKHLITATGQRVTLRCSPRSGDLSVYWYQQSLDQGLQFLIQYYNGEERAKGNILERFSAQQFPDLHSELNLSSLELGDSALYFCASSVGQSGYTFGSGTRLTVV.

The chain combines TRBV6-6 with TRBJ1-5; TRBD1 aligns across 7 bases. This CDR3 is built from 16 residues. Germline V gene data show CDR1 as MNHNY and CDR2 as SVGAGI (reference sequence). V lost 6 bases to trimming and J lost 0 bases; unmatched junction nucleotides: 8. The chain's CDR3 is CASRIGQEYSNQPQHF. The CDR3 nucleotides read TGTGCCAGCAGAATCGGACAGGAGTATAGCAATCAGCCCCAGCATTTT.

The CDR3 nucleotides are TGCAGCGTCGCGAGCAGTAGCGCGAACACTGAAGCTTTCTTT. Amino acid sequence: CSVASSSANTEAFF. The chain carries TRBV29-1 and TRBJ1-1; unclear D gene. The CDR3 runs 14 residues. The germline CDR1 and CDR2 sequences are SQVTM and ANQGSEA. Trimming took off 6 bases at V and 1 base at J, with 15 bases between the two ends.

The chain has TRBV7-8 and TRBJ2-1; D uncertain. The germline CDR1 and CDR2 sequences are SGHVS and FQNEAQ. There are 16 residues in the CDR3. V lost 2 bases, J lost 5 bases, and 16 bases lay in between. Here the CDR3 reads CASSLFERRKNNEQFF. The DNA for the CDR3 is TGTGCCAGCAGCTTATTCGAGCGTAGGAAAAACAATGAGCAGTTCTTC.

The chain joins TRBV4-3 to TRBJ1-2; the D is unclear. The V gene's germline CDR1 is LGHNA and CDR2 YSLEER. This CDR3 spans 14 amino acids. Trimming cost V 0 bases and J 4 bases, with 9 bases left between them. The CDR3 reads CASSQDPRSYGYTF. The CDR3 bases are TGCGCCAGCAGCCAAGATCCCAGGTCCTATGGCTACACCTTC.

The chain couples TRBV28 to TRBJ2-7; possible D gene TRBD1, 5 bases. Trimming cost V 2 bases and J 3 bases, with 11 bases left between them. The CDR3 spans 14 residues. The V gene's germline CDR1 is MDHEN and CDR2 SYDVKM. The CDR3 here is CASSLGARHYEQYF. In nucleotides, the CDR3 is TGTGCCAGCAGTTTAGGGGCTCGACACTACGAGCAGTACTTC.

The rearrangement joins TRBV9 to TRBJ2-1, with 9 bases fitting TRBD2. V lost 0 bases and J lost 7; bases outside the gene matches: 5. The germline gives CDR1 SGDLS, CDR2 YYNGEE. The CDR3 runs 15 residues. The CDR3 DNA follows: TGTGCCAGCAGCGTAGACGGCGGGGGGGCGAATGAGCAGTTCTTC. Translation gives CASSVDGGGANEQFF.

This chain joins TRBV7-9 and TRBJ1-3; 7 nucleotides match TRBD1. J gave up 4 bases and V 5 bases, and 8 bases lay outside the gene matches. The CDR3 sequence is 15 residues long. The germline gives CDR1 SEHNR, CDR2 FQNEAQ (reference sequence). The CDR3 here is CASSRKTGQGNTIYF. For the CDR3, the DNA is TGTGCCAGCAGCCGAAAGACAGGGCAAGGAAACACCATATATTTT.

This clone has just a few counts. The rearrangement links TRBV4-3 to TRBJ2-2, with 8 bases that match TRBD2. In germline, CDR1 is LGHNA, CDR2 YSLEER. CDR3 size: 15 residues. The V segment lost 0 bases and the J segment 8 bases; nucleotides outside the gene matches: 5. CDR3 sequence reads: CASSQDLQRGGELFF. For the CDR3, the DNA is TGCGCCAGCAGCCAAGATCTACAGCGGGGGGGGGAGCTGTTTTTT.

V gene TRBV28 combines with J gene TRBJ1-5, with no clear D. CDR1 is MDHEN, CDR2 SYDVKM, per germline. The length of the CDR3 is 15 residues. Trimming shortened V by 7 bases and J by 1 base, and 14 bases separated the two germline ends. CDR3 amino acids: CASKEATGSNQPQHF. The CDR3 coding sequence is TGTGCCAGCAAAGAGGCCACTGGAAGCAATCAGCCCCAGCATTTT.

The rearrangement joins TRBV24-1 to TRBJ1-1, with 7 positions matching TRBD1. Germline V CDR1 and CDR2: KGHDR, SFDVKD. The CDR3 length is 13 residues. Trimming cost V 7 bases and J 2 bases; bases outside gene matches: 3. CDR3: CATRGQRNTEAFF. The CDR3 DNA follows: TGTGCCACCAGGGGACAGAGAAACACTGAAGCTTTCTTT.

V and J are TRBV6-1 and TRBJ1-6; D gene ambiguous. The CDR3 spans 15 residues. The germline V gene has CDR1 MNHNS and CDR2 SASEGT. Trimming removed 3 bases at V and 1 base at J, with 7 bases between. The CDR3 region has the DNA TGTGCCAGCAGTGACAGTCAGTCCTATAATTCACCCCTCCACTTT. It translates to CASSDSQSYNSPLHF.

A single count supports this clone. This chain joins TRBV28 and TRBJ1-2, with D possibly TRBD1 on 5 matching bases. The CDR3 has 15 residues. CDR1 and CDR2 from the germline V gene are MDHEN and SYDVKM. V was trimmed by 1 base and J by 8 bases, leaving 17 bases between them. The CDR3 DNA sequence: TGTGCCAGCAGTTTATTCAGGGAAGGGTACGGGGGCTACACCTTC. This codes for CASSLFREGYGGYTF.

This clone was observed a single time. The J gene is TRBJ1-2, the V gene TRBV6-5; the match to TRBD1 covers 7 bases. Germline CDR1 is MNHEY and CDR2 is SVGAGI. Losses at the gene ends were 2 bases for V and 8 bases for J; bases not matched to a gene: 8. There are 14 residues in the CDR3. The DNA of the CDR3 is TGTGCCAGCAGTTACCTTAAACAGGGGTTAGGCTACACCTTC. Translating gives CASSYLKQGLGYTF.

The rearrangement joins TRBV28 to TRBJ1-6; D ambiguous. The CDR3 spans 12 residues. Germline V gene lookup returns CDR1 MDHEN and CDR2 SYDVKM. V lost 6 bases and J 6 bases, leaving 6 bases between the germline ends. The DNA for the CDR3 is TGTGCCAGCAGCCTACTTAATTCACCCCTCCACTTT. Its protein is CASSLLNSPLHF.

The rearrangement uses TRBV28 and TRBJ1-4; possibly TRBD1 for D (6 bases). The CDR3 totals 15 residues. Between the trimmed V and J ends, which lost 5 bases and 0 bases, there was a span of 10 bases. CDR1 MDHEN and CDR2 SYDVKM come from the germline V gene. In nucleotides, the CDR3 is TGTGCCAGCAGTAGGGGGATTACAACTAATGAAAAACTGTTTTTT. This codes for CASSRGITTNEKLFF.

The chain joins TRBV19 to TRBJ1-6, with 7 bases identical to TRBD1. The V gene end was trimmed by 4 bases and the J gene end by 10 bases; junction bases not matched to a gene: 4. CDR3 size: 13 residues. In germline, CDR1 is LNHDA, CDR2 SQIVND (reference sequence). This CDR3 is CASSRGQESPLHF. The CDR3 bases are TGTGCCAGTAGTAGAGGACAGGAATCACCCCTCCACTTT.

The chain combines TRBV25-1 with TRBJ1-2, with D uncertain. Germline V gene data show CDR1 as MGHDK and CDR2 as SYGVNS. The CDR3 runs 16 residues. V gave up 2 bases and J gave up 4 bases, with 17 bases separating them. CDR3 protein: CASSEGGGHGLYGYTF. The CDR3, as DNA: TGTGCCAGCAGTGAAGGAGGAGGCCACGGACTCTATGGCTACACCTTC.

The chain joins TRBV5-1 to TRBJ2-7; 12 positions match TRBD1. The length of the CDR3 is 15 residues. The trim removed 2 bases at V and 5 bases at J, leaving 5 bases unmatched. In germline, CDR1 is SGHRS, CDR2 YFSETQ. CDR3 loop: CASSFPGQGANEQYF. CDR3 bases: TGCGCCAGCAGCTTCCCGGGACAGGGGGCCAACGAGCAGTACTTC.